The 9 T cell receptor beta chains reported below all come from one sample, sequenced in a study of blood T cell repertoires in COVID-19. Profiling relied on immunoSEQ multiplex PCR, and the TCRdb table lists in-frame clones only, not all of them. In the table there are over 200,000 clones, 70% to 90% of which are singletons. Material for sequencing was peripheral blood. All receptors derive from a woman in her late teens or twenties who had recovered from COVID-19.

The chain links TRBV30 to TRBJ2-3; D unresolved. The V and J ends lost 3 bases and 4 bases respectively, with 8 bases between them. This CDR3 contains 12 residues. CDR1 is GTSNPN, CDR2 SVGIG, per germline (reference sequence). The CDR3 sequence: CAWSPKSDTQYF. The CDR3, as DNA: TGTGCCTGGAGCCCCAAATCAGATACGCAGTATTTT.

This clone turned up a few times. The CDR3 sequence: CSVWEGTLYF. CDR3 in DNA: TGCAGCGTTTGGGAGGGGACCTTATATTTT. The genes are TRBV29-1 and TRBJ1-3, with D maybe TRBD1 (5 bases). This CDR3 spans 10 amino acids. Germline loops: CDR1 SQVTM, CDR2 ANQGSEA. The V end was cut by 5 bases, the J end by 14 bases, with 13 bases between.

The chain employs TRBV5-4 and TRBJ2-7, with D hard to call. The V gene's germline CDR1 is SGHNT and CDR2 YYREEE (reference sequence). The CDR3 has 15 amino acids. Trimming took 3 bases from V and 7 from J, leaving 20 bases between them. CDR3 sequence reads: CASSSLTASVSEQYF. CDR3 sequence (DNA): TGTGCCAGCAGCTCCTTGACTGCCTCGGTGTCGGAGCAGTACTTC.

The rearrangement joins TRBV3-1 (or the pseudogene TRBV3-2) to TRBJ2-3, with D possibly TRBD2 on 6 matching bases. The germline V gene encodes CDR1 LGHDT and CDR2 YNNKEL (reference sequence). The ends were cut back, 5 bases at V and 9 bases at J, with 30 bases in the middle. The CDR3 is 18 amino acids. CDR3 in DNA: TGTGCCAGCAGCGCCACGCCGGGGGAGGCTACCCCACAGATAACGCAGTATTTT. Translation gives CASSATPGEATPQITQYF.

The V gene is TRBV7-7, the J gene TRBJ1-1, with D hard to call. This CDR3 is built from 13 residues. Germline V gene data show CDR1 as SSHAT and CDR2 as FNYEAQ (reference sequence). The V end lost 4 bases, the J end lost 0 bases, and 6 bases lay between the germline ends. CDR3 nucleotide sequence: TGTGCCAGCAGCTCTTCCTTGAACACTGAAGCTTTCTTT. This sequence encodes CASSSSLNTEAFF.

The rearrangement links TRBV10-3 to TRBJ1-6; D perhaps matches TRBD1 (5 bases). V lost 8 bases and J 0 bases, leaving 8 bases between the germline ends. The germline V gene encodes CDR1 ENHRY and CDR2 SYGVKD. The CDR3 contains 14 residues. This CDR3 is CAICRDSYNSPLHF. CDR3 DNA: TGTGCCATCTGCAGGGACTCCTATAATTCACCCCTCCACTTT.

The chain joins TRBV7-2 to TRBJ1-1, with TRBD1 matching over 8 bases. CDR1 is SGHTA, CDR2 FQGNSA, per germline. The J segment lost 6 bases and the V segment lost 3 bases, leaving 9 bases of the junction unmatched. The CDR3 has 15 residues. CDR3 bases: TGTGCCAGCAGCTTTACCGTTGACAGGGGTTCTGAAGCTTTCTTT. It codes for CASSFTVDRGSEAFF.

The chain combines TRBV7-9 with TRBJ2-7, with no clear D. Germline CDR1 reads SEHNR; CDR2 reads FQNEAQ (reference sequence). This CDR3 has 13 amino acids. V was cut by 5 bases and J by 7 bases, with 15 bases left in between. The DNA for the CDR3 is TGTGCCAGCAGCCCTTCTGGAAGGCGGGAGCAGTACTTC. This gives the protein CASSPSGRREQYF. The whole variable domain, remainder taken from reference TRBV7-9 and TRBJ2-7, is DTGVSQNPRHKITKRGQNVTFRCDPISEHNRLYWYRQTLGQGPEFLTYFQNEAQLEKSRLLSDRFSAERPKGSFSTLEIQRTEQGDSAMYLCASSPSGRREQYFGPGTRLTVT.

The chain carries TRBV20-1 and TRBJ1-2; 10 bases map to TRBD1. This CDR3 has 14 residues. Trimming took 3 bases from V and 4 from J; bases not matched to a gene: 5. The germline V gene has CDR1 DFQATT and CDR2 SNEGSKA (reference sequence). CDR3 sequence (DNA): TGCAGTGCTAGTTGGCGGACAGGGGGCTATGGCTACACCTTC. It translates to CSASWRTGGYGYTF.